The TCR beta chain described here comes from a study of cytomegalovirus exposure and HLA in healthy donors. Across the whole study: The use of the same platform for the 130 or so validation repertoires and the 666 first-cohort repertoires was reported by a later analysis. Study-wide findings and caveats: TCR sequences were mostly rare, though some public TCRs occurred in many donors. The classifier was said to identify cytomegalovirus status with high specificity and sensitivity.

There are 16 residues in the CDR3. Per the germline V gene, CDR1 is LGHNA and CDR2 is YSLEER. V lost 4 bases and J lost 6; bases outside the gene matches: 8. As to this clone: Its cognate antigen is unknown.

Measured with immunoSEQ multiplex PCR; TCRdb has only the in-frame clones, and not every one. The sample has around 69,000 clones; 96% are singletons. V and J are TRBV4-3 and TRBJ2-1; 11 bases fit TRBD2. The material sequenced was PBMCs. The clonotype was recovered from a woman between 18 and 30 years old in good health and CMV-seropositive. The CDR3 sequence is CASSPGLAGFLNEQFF. In DNA, the CDR3 is TGCGCCAGCAGCCCCGGACTAGCGGGCTTCCTCAATGAGCAGTTCTTC.